This T cell receptor (beta chain) was identified during a study of vaccination and CD4 T cells after COVID-19. This clonotype has more than one count but fewer than ten. Its target is not known. Overall study findings and caveats: Early post-infection timepoints were not included, and relatively few convalescent patients were studied.

CDR1 and CDR2 from the germline V gene are DFQATT and SNEGSKA (reference sequence). This CDR3 has 20 residues. Trimming removed 3 bases from V and 8 bases from J; junction bases left unmatched: 30. A single record per CDR3 protein comes from TCRdb applying MiXCR to the PCR reads. The data hold approximately 20,000 distinct CDR3 sequences, with around 50% observed a single time. This sample comprised CD4+ T cells from blood, obtained before SARS-CoV-2 vaccination. The TCR sequence derives from a human donor who had recovered from COVID-19. The rearrangement links TRBV20-1 to TRBJ1-2, with 7 nucleotides matching TRBD1. The CDR3 DNA is TGCAGTGCTAGTTACCCCCCGAAGCCAGAGACAGGGATGAATACGGACGGCTACACCTTC. Amino acid sequence: CSASYPPKPETGMNTDGYTF.